Presented here are 32 T cell receptor beta chains from one specimen sequenced in a study of cytomegalovirus exposure and HLA in healthy donors. PCR primers comprised 60 Vbeta and 13 Jbeta primers. This table comes from immunoSEQ multiplex PCR, and its TCRdb copy is limited to in-frame clones, with some not included. This table holds approximately 150,000 clones, about four fifths found once. Sample: PBMCs. The origin of the receptors is a man aged 50 to 59 in good health and CMV-seropositive.

The rearrangement uses TRBV29-1 and TRBJ2-3; D unclear. V was trimmed by 3 bases and J by 4 bases, leaving 11 bases between them. The CDR3 extends over 13 amino acids. Per germline, CDR1 SQVTM and CDR2 ANQGSEA. CDR3 sequence (DNA): TGCAGCGTTGAGAGACGGGTTGCAGATACGCAGTATTTT. Translating gives CSVERRVADTQYF.

The rearrangement joins TRBV4-2 to TRBJ1-6; 9 nucleotides align to TRBD1. The CDR3 loop spans 15 amino acids. V shed 3 bases and J 10 bases; nucleotides not matched to a gene: 7. Germline-derived CDR1 and CDR2 are LGHNA and YNFKEQ. This CDR3 reads CASSQAGTGNSPLHF. The CDR3 DNA reads as TGTGCCAGCAGCCAGGCCGGGACAGGGAACTCACCCCTCCACTTT.

This clone has a handful of counts. V and J are TRBV4-1 and TRBJ2-5; TRBD1 agrees at 7 bases. With the DNA end fitting TRBJ2-7 better, the J assignment may be wrong. Germline CDR1 reads MGHRA; CDR2 reads YSYEKL. The CDR3 contains 14 residues. The CDR3 region is CASSQGQGTYEQYF. Written as DNA, the CDR3 is TGCGCCAGCAGCCAAGGACAGGGAACCTACGAGCAGTACTTC.

The chain uses TRBV29-1 and TRBJ2-7; 10 positions agree with TRBD2. Germline V gives CDR1 SQVTM, CDR2 ANQGSEA. The CDR3 extends over 15 amino acids. V was pared by 0 bases and J by 3 bases, with 5 bases of the junction left unmatched. CDR3 sequence: CSVEDARTSGYEQYF. Here the CDR3 DNA reads TGCAGCGTTGAAGATGCGAGGACTAGCGGCTACGAGCAGTACTTC.

The chain couples TRBV29-1 to TRBJ2-4, with 8 nucleotides matching TRBD1. With V trimmed by 4 bases and J by 2 bases, 7 bases remained unmatched. Germline V gene data show CDR1 as SQVTM and CDR2 as ANQGSEA. The CDR3 has 15 amino acids. CDR3 residues: CSVVGQGAPKNIQYF. The DNA for the CDR3 is TGCAGCGTTGTAGGGCAGGGGGCGCCCAAAAACATTCAGTACTTC.

This chain connects TRBV27 to TRBJ1-3; D may be TRBD1 (6 bases). In germline, CDR1 is MNHEY, CDR2 SMNVEV (reference sequence). V was trimmed by 3 bases and J by 0 bases, leaving 9 bases between them. The CDR3 has 15 residues. The CDR3 DNA follows: TGTGCCAGCAGTTTTCCGGACAGCTCTGGAAACACCATATATTTT. Translation gives CASSFPDSSGNTIYF.

In its sample, this clone was seen once. The chain recombines TRBV4-1 with TRBJ2-7, with 8 bases aligning to TRBD1. The CDR3 is 14 residues long. With 3 bases clipped from V and 3 bases from J, the junction kept 4 bases outside the gene matches. Germline V gives CDR1 MGHRA, CDR2 YSYEKL. DNA of the CDR3: TGCGCCAGCAGCCAGACAGGGGACCACTACGAGCAGTACTTC. It specifies CASSQTGDHYEQYF.

This chain connects TRBV29-1 to TRBJ2-3; 7 positions match TRBD1. V lost 4 bases to trimming and J lost 2 bases; unmatched junction nucleotides: 9. CDR1 and CDR2 (germline): SQVTM, ANQGSEA. The CDR3 runs to 15 residues. The CDR3 region is CSVGTGTENTDTQYF. DNA for the CDR3: TGCAGCGTTGGTACCGGGACAGAAAACACAGATACGCAGTATTTT.

The rearrangement uses TRBV13 and TRBJ1-1; D call uncertain. Per the germline V gene, CDR1 is PRHDT and CDR2 is FYEKMQ (reference sequence). V was cut by 0 bases and J by 0 bases, with 14 bases left in between. The CDR3 extends over 17 amino acids. This CDR3 reads CASSLGHIRALNTEAFF. As DNA, the CDR3 is TGTGCCAGCAGCTTAGGCCATATTCGAGCCTTGAACACTGAAGCTTTCTTT. The whole variable domain, filled in from reference TRBV13 and TRBJ1-1, reads AAGVIQSPRHLIKEKRETATLKCYPIPRHDTVYWYQQGPGQDPQFLISFYEKMQSDKGSIPDRFSAQQFSDYHSELNMSSLELGDSALYFCASSLGHIRALNTEAFFGQGTRLTVV.

For this clone: An end of the junction does not agree with germline; a read error may underlie this. V gene TRBV7-7 combines with J gene TRBJ2-2; 10 positions match TRBD2. This CDR3 has 16 residues. Germline CDR1 is SSHAT and CDR2 is FNYEAQ (reference sequence). CDR3 protein: CASSPILAGATGELFF. The CDR3 DNA is TGTGCTAGCAGCCCGATCCTAGCGGGAGCCACCGGGGAGCTGTTTTTT.

The V gene is TRBV27, the J gene TRBJ2-1, with 7 bases identical to TRBD1. Trimming removed 5 bases from V and 5 bases from J; junction bases left unmatched: 0. CDR1 is MNHEY, CDR2 SMNVEV, per germline (reference sequence). This CDR3 contains 12 residues. CDR3 sequence reads: CASSTGDNEQFF. The CDR3 DNA reads TGTGCCAGCAGTACAGGGGACAATGAGCAGTTCTTC.

This rearrangement joins TRBV7-9 to TRBJ1-2, with D tentatively TRBD1 (5 bases). This CDR3 contains 14 residues. V lost 4 bases and J lost 5, with 14 bases in between. The germline V gene has CDR1 SEHNR and CDR2 FQNEAQ (reference sequence). Here the CDR3 DNA reads TGTGCCAGCAGCTCCCGGACAAGACCGTATGGCTACACCTTC. It specifies CASSSRTRPYGYTF.

The rearrangement joins TRBV7-9 to TRBJ2-7; D is ambiguous. Trimming stripped 4 bases from V and 1 base from J, with 11 bases between. The V gene's germline CDR1 is SEHNR and CDR2 FQNEAQ (reference sequence). The CDR3 is 14 amino acids. The CDR3 here is CASSWVGDSYEQYF. CDR3 DNA: TGTGCCAGCAGCTGGGTAGGAGATTCCTACGAGCAGTACTTC.

The chain is built from TRBV5-1 and TRBJ2-7, with 8 bases matching TRBD1. There are 15 residues in the CDR3. J gave up 3 bases and V 0 bases, and 5 bases lay outside the gene matches. Germline CDR1 SGHRS, CDR2 YFSETQ. The CDR3 spells CASSLDAGGLYEQYF. DNA for the CDR3: TGCGCCAGCAGCTTGGATGCAGGGGGCCTCTACGAGCAGTACTTC.

V gene TRBV27 combines with J gene TRBJ2-5, with a possible D match to TRBD1 (6 bases). The V end lost 2 bases, the J end lost 2 bases, and 12 bases lay between the germline ends. CDR3 length: 15 amino acids. Germline values: CDR1 MNHEY, CDR2 SMNVEV (reference sequence). The CDR3, as DNA: TGTGCCAGCAGTTTAGGTAGGGGGTGGCAAGAGACCCAGTACTTC. Translating gives CASSLGRGWQETQYF.

CDR3 sequence reads: CASSLEGGPPYEQYF. DNA for the CDR3: TGCGCCAGCAGCTTGGAGGGAGGGCCCCCCTACGAGCAGTACTTC. The gene calls are TRBV5-1 and TRBJ2-7, with 7 bases aligning to TRBD2. CDR3 length equals 15 residues. V shed 0 bases and J 2 bases; nucleotides not matched to a gene: 5. Per the germline V gene, CDR1 is SGHRS and CDR2 is YFSETQ.

With respect to this clone: Distinct nucleotide sequences in the sample also encode this CDR3. This chain connects TRBV28 to TRBJ2-7, with 9 nucleotides matching TRBD1. The CDR3 extends over 13 amino acids. V lost 6 bases and J lost 0; bases outside the gene matches: 0. Germline CDR1 is MDHEN and CDR2 is SYDVKM. In nucleotides, the CDR3 is TGTGCCAGCAGGACAGGGGGCTCCTACGAGCAGTACTTC. This gives the protein CASRTGGSYEQYF.

This rearrangement joins TRBV7-9 to TRBJ2-2; possible D gene TRBD2, 6 bases. Per the germline V gene, CDR1 is SEHNR and CDR2 is FQNEAQ (reference sequence). The CDR3 spans 14 residues. V was cut by 5 bases and J by 8 bases, with 15 bases left in between. The CDR3 DNA follows: TGTGCCAGCAGCGGTGGAGGGGCCAGGGGGGAGCTGTTTTTT. As protein: CASSGGGARGELFF.

CDR3 region: CAISGGGTNTGELFF. The CDR3 DNA is TGTGCCATCAGTGGAGGGGGTACGAACACCGGGGAGCTGTTTTTT. The chain recombines TRBV10-3 with TRBJ2-2; TRBD1 is a possible D gene (6 bases). The CDR3 runs 15 residues. V lost 4 bases, J lost 0 bases, and 9 bases lay in between. Germline V gives CDR1 ENHRY, CDR2 SYGVKD.

The gene calls are TRBV29-1 and TRBJ2-3; a weak D match, TRBD1 (6 bases). The CDR3 runs 14 residues. V shed 7 bases and J shed 4 bases, with 18 bases lying between them. Germline V gene sequence: CDR1 SQVTM, CDR2 ANQGSEA. In DNA form, the CDR3 reads TGCAGCGGGGACGTTGACAGGTTATCAGATACGCAGTATTTT. Translated, it gives CSGDVDRLSDTQYF.

This chain connects TRBV11-2 to TRBJ1-4, with a weak D call TRBD1 (5 bases). Deletions cut 3 bases from V and 1 base from J, with 6 bases between. Per germline, CDR1 SGHAT and CDR2 FQNNGV. The CDR3 runs 14 residues. This CDR3 is CASSFRETNEKLFF. The CDR3 DNA is TGTGCCAGCAGCTTCAGGGAAACTAATGAAAAACTGTTTTTT.

This clone was seen just once. This sample also contains other DNA sequences that code for the same CDR3. The V call is TRBV9, the J call TRBJ1-1; 9 positions agree with TRBD1. V lost 6 bases, J lost 1 base, and 10 bases stayed unmatched. The CDR3 contains 16 residues. From germline, CDR1 is SGDLS and CDR2 YYNGEE. CDR3 DNA: TGTGCCAGCACCAGAATACAGGGGGCGGCGAACACTGAAGCTTTCTTT. The encoded protein is CASTRIQGAANTEAFF.

The V and J genes are TRBV6-1 and TRBJ2-1; D not resolved. The CDR3 contains 12 residues. Trimming took off 4 bases at V and 10 bases at J, with 11 bases between the two ends. CDR1 and CDR2 (germline): MNHNS, SASEGT. DNA of the CDR3: TGTGCCAGCAGTGGAGAACCTTGGGAGCAGTTCTTC. Its translation: CASSGEPWEQFF.

This rearrangement joins TRBV5-1 to TRBJ1-6; D might be TRBD1 (5 bases). The CDR3 loop spans 15 amino acids. Trimming removed 0 bases at V and 13 bases at J, with 17 bases between. Looked up from germline, CDR1 is SGHRS and CDR2 is YFSETQ. For the CDR3, the DNA is TGCGCCAGCAGCTTGGGTTGGAGGGGCACTGCTCCCCTCCACTTT. Its translation is CASSLGWRGTAPLHF.

This chain joins TRBV30 and TRBJ2-7, with 9 bases lining up with TRBD1. After removal of 4 bases from V and 5 bases from J, the junction contained 6 bases not matched to a gene. Germline V gene data show CDR1 as GTSNPN and CDR2 as SVGIG (reference sequence). The CDR3 length is 13 residues. CDR3 sequence reads: CAWTRTGADEQYF. CDR3 DNA: TGTGCCTGGACTAGGACAGGGGCCGACGAGCAGTACTTC.

This clone is a singleton in its sample. The chain uses TRBV7-2 and TRBJ2-7, with D unresolved. CDR1 is SGHTA, CDR2 FQGNSA, per germline. The CDR3 totals 14 residues. V was trimmed by 4 bases and J by 1 base, leaving 11 bases between them. The CDR3 here is CASSSLAASYEQYF. The CDR3 bases are TGTGCCAGCAGCTCACTGGCGGCATCCTACGAGCAGTACTTC. Using reference TRBV7-2 and TRBJ2-7 for the parts outside the CDR3, the full variable domain is GAGVSQSPSNKVTEKGKDVELRCDPISGHTALYWYRQSLGQGLEFLIYFQGNSAPDKSGLPSDRFSAERTGGSVSTLTIQRTQQEDSAVYLCASSSLAASYEQYFGPGTRLTVT.

The J gene is TRBJ2-5, the V gene TRBV27; 7 positions agree with TRBD2. The germline CDR1 and CDR2 sequences are MNHEY and SMNVEV (reference sequence). The CDR3 extends over 13 amino acids. J lost 8 bases, V lost 3 bases, and 6 bases had no gene match. CDR3 DNA: TGTGCCAGCAGTTTCTCTGGGGGGGGAACCCAGTACTTC. Translation: CASSFSGGGTQYF.

The rearrangement joins TRBV19 to TRBJ1-5, with TRBD1 matching over 7 bases. The CDR3 is 13 residues long. J gave up 6 bases and V 10 bases, and 9 bases lay outside the gene matches. Germline V gene lookup returns CDR1 LNHDA and CDR2 SQIVND (reference sequence). The CDR3 sequence is CATRQGGGQPQHF. Written as DNA, the CDR3 is TGTGCCACCCGACAGGGCGGAGGTCAGCCCCAGCATTTT.

This chain connects TRBV18 to TRBJ2-1; no reliable D call. The CDR3 length is 14 residues. Germline assignment: CDR1 KGHSH and CDR2 LQKENI. Trimming took off 0 bases at V and 9 bases at J, with 12 bases between the two ends. The DNA of the CDR3 is TGTGCCAGCTCACCACCGACACGAGACGTTGAGCAGTTCTTC. Translated, it gives CASSPPTRDVEQFF.

This clone was picked up one time. This sequence joins TRBV19 and TRBJ1-1; unclear D gene. V lost 3 bases and J 2 bases, leaving 16 bases between the germline ends. Germline-derived CDR1 and CDR2 are LNHDA and SQIVND (reference sequence). The CDR3 runs 16 residues. Here the CDR3 reads CASSMVRTLGNTEAFF. The CDR3 nucleotides read TGTGCCAGTAGTATGGTCAGGACTTTAGGAAACACTGAAGCTTTCTTT.

The chain uses TRBV2 and TRBJ1-1; D gene ambiguous. This CDR3 has 14 residues. Trimming cost V 5 bases and J 1 base, with 11 bases left between them. Germline lookup yields CDR1 SNHLY and CDR2 FYNNEI. The CDR3 reads CASSPFGENTEAFF. CDR3 DNA sequence: TGTGCCAGCAGTCCGTTCGGGGAGAACACTGAAGCTTTCTTT. The full variable domain, completed using reference TRBV2 and TRBJ1-1, is EPEVTQTPSHQVTQMGQEVILRCVPISNHLYFYWYRQILGQKVEFLVSFYNNEISEKSEIFDDQFSVERPDGSNFTLKIRSTKLEDSAMYFCASSPFGENTEAFFGQGTRLTVV.

As regards this clone: Other DNA sequences within the sample encode an identical CDR3. V usage is TRBV2 and J usage is TRBJ1-2, with TRBD1 matching 8 bases. The ends lost 6 bases at V and 8 bases at J; junction bases unmatched: 8. Germline V gene lookup returns CDR1 SNHLY and CDR2 FYNNEI. The CDR3 loop spans 13 amino acids. CDR3 sequence (DNA): TGTGCCAGCAGCGAGGACAGGGTGGGAGGCTACACCTTC. It specifies CASSEDRVGGYTF.